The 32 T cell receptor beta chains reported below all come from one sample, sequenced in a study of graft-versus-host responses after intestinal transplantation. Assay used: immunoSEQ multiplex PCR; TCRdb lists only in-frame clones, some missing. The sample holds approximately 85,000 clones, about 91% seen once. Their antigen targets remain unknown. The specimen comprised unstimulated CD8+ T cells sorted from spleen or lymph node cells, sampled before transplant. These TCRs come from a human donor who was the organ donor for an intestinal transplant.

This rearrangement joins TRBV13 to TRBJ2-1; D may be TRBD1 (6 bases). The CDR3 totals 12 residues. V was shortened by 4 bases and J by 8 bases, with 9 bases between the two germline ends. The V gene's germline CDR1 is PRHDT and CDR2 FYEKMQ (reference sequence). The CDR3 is CASSWGLYEQFF. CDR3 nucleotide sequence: TGTGCCAGCAGCTGGGGGCTATATGAGCAGTTCTTC.

The CDR3 DNA is TGTGCCAGTATCCCCAACGGGTACGACTATGGCTACACCTTC. It is translated as CASIPNGYDYGYTF. This rearrangement joins TRBV19 to TRBJ1-2; D is unresolved. CDR1 is LNHDA and CDR2 is SQIVND in the germline V gene (reference sequence). V was shortened by 7 bases and J by 3 bases, with 15 bases between the two germline ends. This CDR3 is 14 amino acids long.

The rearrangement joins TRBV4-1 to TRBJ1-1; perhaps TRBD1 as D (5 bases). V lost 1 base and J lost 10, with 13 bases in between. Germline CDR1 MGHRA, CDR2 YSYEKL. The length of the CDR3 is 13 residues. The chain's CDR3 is CASSQADLRVAFF. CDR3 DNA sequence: TGCGCCAGCAGCCAAGCGGACCTCAGGGTAGCTTTCTTT.

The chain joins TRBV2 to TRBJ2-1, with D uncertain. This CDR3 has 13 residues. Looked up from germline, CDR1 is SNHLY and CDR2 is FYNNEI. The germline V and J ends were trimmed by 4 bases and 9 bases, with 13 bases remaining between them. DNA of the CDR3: TGTGCCAGCAGTGGATCCCCCCCCGCTGAGCAGTTCTTC. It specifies CASSGSPPAEQFF.

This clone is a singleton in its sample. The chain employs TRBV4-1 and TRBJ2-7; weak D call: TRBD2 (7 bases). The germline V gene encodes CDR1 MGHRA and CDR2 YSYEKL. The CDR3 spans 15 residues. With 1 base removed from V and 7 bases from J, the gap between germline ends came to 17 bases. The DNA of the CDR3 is TGCGCCAGCAGCCAAGTCCCGGGGGGCTTTGGGGAGCAGTACTTC. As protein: CASSQVPGGFGEQYF.

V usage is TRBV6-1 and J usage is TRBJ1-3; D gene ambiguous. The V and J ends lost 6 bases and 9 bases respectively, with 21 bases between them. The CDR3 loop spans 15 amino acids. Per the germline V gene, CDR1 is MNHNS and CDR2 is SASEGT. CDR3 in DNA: TGTGCCAGCAGGACGGAACAGAGGCTTCTAGGCACCATATATTTT. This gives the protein CASRTEQRLLGTIYF.

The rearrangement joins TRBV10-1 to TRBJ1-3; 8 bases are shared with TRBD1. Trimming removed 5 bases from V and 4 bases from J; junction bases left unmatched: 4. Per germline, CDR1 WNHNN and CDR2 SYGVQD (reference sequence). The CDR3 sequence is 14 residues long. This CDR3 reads CASSQGASGNTIYF. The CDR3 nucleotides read TGCGCCAGCAGTCAGGGGGCTTCCGGAAACACCATATATTTT.

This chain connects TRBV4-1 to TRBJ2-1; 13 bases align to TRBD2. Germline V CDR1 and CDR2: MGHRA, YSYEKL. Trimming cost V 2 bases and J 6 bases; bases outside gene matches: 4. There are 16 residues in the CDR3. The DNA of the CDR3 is TGCGCCAGCAGCCAAACGGGACTAGCGGGAACCAATGAGCAGTTCTTC. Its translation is CASSQTGLAGTNEQFF.

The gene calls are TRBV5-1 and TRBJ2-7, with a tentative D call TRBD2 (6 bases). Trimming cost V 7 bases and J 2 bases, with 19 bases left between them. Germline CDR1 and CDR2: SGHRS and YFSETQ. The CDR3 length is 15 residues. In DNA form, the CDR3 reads TGCGCCAGCCACCCCTGGGGGGAGCCTCCCTACGAGCAGTACTTC. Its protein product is CASHPWGEPPYEQYF.

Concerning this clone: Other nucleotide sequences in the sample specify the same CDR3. For the CDR3, the DNA is TGTGCCAGCAGTGACTCTAGCGGGTCCTACAATGAGCAGTTCTTC. This gives the protein CASSDSSGSYNEQFF. This chain uses TRBV6-4 with TRBJ2-1, with TRBD2 identical over 7 bases. The CDR3 loop spans 15 amino acids. Germline V CDR1 and CDR2: MRHNA, SNTAGT. Trimming at V came to 0 bases and at J to 1 base, leaving 0 bases not matched to a gene.

CDR3: CASSARDSNQPQHF. Written as DNA, the CDR3 is TGTGCCAGCAGCGCTCGGGATAGCAATCAGCCCCAGCATTTT. The chain employs TRBV9 and TRBJ1-5; D is uncertain. There are 14 residues in the CDR3. V was pared by 3 bases and J by 0 bases, with 7 bases between. CDR1 is SGDLS, CDR2 YYNGEE, per germline.

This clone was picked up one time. CDR3 sequence (DNA): TGTGCCAGCAGCTTAGGGGGTGGCCGCCACGAGCAGTACTTC. As protein: CASSLGGGRHEQYF. V gene TRBV7-8 combines with J gene TRBJ2-7; D is unresolved. Germline CDR1 reads SGHVS; CDR2 reads FQNEAQ. Trimming removed 1 base at V and 5 bases at J, with 12 bases between. The CDR3 totals 14 residues.

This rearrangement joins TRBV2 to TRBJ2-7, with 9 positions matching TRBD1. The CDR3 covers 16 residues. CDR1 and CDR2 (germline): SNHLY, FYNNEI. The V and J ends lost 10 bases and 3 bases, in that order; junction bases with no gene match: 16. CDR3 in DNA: TGTGCCACCGAACCCGGGACAGGGATCAGCGGCTACGAGCAGTACTTC. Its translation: CATEPGTGISGYEQYF.

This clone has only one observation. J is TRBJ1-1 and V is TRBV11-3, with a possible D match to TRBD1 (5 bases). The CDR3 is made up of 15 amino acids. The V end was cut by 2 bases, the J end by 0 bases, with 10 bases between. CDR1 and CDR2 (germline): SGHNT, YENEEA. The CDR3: CASSLPGRMNTEAFF. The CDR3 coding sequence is TGTGCCAGCAGCTTACCGGGACGGATGAACACTGAAGCTTTCTTT.

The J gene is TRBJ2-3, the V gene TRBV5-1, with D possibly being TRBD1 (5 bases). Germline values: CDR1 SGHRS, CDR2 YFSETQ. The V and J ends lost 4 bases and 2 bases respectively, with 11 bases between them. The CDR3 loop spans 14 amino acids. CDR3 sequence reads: CASSPTEPTDTQYF. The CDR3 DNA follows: TGCGCCAGCAGCCCGACAGAGCCCACAGATACGCAGTATTTT. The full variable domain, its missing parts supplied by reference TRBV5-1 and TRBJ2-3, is KAGVTQTPRYLIKTRGQQVTLSCSPISGHRSVSWYQQTPGQGLQFLFEYFSETQRNKGNFPGRFSGRQFSNSRSEMNVSTLELGDSALYLCASSPTEPTDTQYFGPGTRLTVL.

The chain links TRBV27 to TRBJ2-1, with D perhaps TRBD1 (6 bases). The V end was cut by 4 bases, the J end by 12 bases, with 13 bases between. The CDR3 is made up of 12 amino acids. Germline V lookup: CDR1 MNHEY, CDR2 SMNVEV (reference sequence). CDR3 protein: CASSSTGFRQFF. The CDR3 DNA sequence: TGTGCCAGCAGTTCGACAGGTTTTAGGCAGTTCTTC.

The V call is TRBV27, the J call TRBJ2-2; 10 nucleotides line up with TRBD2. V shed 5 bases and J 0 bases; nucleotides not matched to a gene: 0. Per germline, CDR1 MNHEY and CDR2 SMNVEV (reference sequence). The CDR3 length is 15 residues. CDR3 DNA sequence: TGTGCCAGCAGTGGACTAGCGGCGAACACCGGGGAGCTGTTTTTT. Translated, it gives CASSGLAANTGELFF.

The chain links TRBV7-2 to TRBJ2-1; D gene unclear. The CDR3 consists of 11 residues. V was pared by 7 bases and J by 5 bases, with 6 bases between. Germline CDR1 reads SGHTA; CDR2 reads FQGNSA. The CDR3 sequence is CASTVNNEQFF. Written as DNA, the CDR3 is TGTGCCAGCACCGTCAACAATGAGCAGTTCTTC.

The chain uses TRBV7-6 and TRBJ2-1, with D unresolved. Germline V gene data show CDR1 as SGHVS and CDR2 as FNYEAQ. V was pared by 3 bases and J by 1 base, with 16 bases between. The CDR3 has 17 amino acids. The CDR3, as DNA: TGTGCCAGCAGCTTTATCCCCCCGGCGGCTTCCTACAATGAGCAGTTCTTC. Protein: CASSFIPPAASYNEQFF.

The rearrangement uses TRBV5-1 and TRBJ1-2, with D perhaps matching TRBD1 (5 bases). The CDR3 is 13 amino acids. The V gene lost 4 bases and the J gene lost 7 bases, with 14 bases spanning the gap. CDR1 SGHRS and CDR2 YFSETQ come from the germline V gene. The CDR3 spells CASSPGTALGYTF. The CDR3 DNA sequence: TGCGCCAGCAGCCCTGGGACCGCCCTTGGCTACACCTTC.

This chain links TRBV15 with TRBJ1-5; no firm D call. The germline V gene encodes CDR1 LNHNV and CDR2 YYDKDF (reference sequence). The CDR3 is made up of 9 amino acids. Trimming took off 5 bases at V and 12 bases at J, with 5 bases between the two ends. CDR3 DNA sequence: TGTGCCACCAGCCCGGACCAGCATTTT. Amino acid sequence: CATSPDQHF.

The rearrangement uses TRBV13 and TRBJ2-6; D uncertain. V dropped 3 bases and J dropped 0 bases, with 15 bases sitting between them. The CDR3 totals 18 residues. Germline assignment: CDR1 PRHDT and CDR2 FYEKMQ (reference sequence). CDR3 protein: CASSFPYRSSSGANVLTF. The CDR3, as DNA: TGTGCCAGCAGCTTTCCGTACAGATCCTCCTCTGGGGCCAACGTCCTGACTTTC.

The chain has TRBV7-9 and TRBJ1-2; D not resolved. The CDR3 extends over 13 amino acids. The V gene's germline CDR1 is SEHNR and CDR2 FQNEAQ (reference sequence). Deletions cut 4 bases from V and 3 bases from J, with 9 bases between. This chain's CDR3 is CASSSNQHYGYTF. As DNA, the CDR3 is TGTGCCAGCAGCTCCAATCAACACTATGGCTACACCTTC.

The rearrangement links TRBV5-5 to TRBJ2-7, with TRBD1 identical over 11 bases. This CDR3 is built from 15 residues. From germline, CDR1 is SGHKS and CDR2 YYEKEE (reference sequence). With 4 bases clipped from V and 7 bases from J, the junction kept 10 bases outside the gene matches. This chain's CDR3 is CASSPWTGGTGEQYF. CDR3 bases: TGTGCCAGCAGCCCCTGGACAGGGGGCACAGGGGAGCAGTACTTC.

As DNA, the CDR3 is TGCGCCAGCAGCCCCGACGGCTATGGCTACACCTTC. The encoded protein is CASSPDGYGYTF. The chain carries TRBV5-1 and TRBJ1-2, with D uncertain. V was cut by 4 bases and J by 4 bases, with 8 bases left in between. Germline V gives CDR1 SGHRS, CDR2 YFSETQ. The CDR3 has 12 amino acids.

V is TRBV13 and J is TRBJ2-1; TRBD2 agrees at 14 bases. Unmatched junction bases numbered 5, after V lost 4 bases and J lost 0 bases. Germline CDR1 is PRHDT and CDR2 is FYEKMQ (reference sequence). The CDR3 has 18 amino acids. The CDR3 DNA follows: TGTGCCAGCAGCTCTGGACTAGCGGGGGGTGACTCCTACAATGAGCAGTTCTTC. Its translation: CASSSGLAGGDSYNEQFF.

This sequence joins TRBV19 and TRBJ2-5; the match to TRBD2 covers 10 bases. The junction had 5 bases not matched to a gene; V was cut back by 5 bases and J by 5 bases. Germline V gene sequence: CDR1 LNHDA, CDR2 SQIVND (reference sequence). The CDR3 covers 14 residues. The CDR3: CASSQRGGHETQYF. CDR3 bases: TGTGCCAGTAGTCAGCGGGGGGGCCATGAGACCCAGTACTTC.

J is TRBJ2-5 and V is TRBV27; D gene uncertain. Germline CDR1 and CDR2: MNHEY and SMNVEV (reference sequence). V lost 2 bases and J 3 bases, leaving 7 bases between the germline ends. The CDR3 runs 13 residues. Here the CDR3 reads CASSLLEEETQYF. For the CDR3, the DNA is TGTGCCAGCAGTTTACTTGAGGAAGAGACCCAGTACTTC.

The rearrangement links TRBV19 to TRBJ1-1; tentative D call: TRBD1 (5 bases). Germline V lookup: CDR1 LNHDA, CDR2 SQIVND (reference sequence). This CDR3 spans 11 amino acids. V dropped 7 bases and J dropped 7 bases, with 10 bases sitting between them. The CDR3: CASTRQLEAFF. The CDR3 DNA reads TGTGCCAGTACTCGACAGCTTGAAGCTTTCTTT.

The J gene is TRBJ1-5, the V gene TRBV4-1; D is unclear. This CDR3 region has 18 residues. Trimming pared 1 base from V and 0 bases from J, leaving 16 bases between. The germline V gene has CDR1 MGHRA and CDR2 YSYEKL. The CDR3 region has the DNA TGCGCCAGCAGCCAAGTGGTGGAGGTCCCCTATAGCAATCAGCCCCAGCATTTT. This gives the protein CASSQVVEVPYSNQPQHF.

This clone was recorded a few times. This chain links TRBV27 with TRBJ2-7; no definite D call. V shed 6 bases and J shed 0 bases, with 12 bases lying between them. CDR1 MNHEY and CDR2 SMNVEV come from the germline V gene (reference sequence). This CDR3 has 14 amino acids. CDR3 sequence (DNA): TGTGCCAGCAGCCCAATAGCCAGCTCCTACGAGCAGTACTTC. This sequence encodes CASSPIASSYEQYF.

CDR3 in amino acids: CASSYSQYNSPLHF. CDR3 in DNA: TGTGCCAGCAGTTACAGTCAGTATAATTCACCCCTCCACTTT. The chain joins TRBV6-5 to TRBJ1-6, with D uncertain. CDR1 and CDR2 (germline): MNHEY, SVGAGI. The CDR3 sequence is 14 residues long. V lost 2 bases, J lost 4 bases, and 6 bases lay in between.